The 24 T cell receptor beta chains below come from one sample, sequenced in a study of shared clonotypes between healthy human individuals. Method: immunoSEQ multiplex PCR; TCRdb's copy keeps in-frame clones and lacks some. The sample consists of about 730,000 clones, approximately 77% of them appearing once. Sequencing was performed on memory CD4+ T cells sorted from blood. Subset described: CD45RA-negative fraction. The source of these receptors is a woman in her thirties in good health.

CDR3 DNA: TGCGCCAGCAGCCAACTTCCGTCCGGTAGAATTCGCACAGATACGCAGTATTTT. Translating gives CASSQLPSGRIRTDTQYF. J is TRBJ2-3 and V is TRBV4-1; unclear D gene. Trimming shortened V by 2 bases and J by 1 base, and 19 bases separated the two germline ends. Per the germline V gene, CDR1 is MGHRA and CDR2 is YSYEKL. The CDR3 is 18 residues long.

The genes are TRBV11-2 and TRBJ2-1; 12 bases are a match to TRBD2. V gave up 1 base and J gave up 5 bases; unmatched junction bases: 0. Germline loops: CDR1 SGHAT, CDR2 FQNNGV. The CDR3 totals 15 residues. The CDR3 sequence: CASSLGLAGDNEQFF. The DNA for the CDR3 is TGTGCCAGCAGCTTAGGACTAGCGGGAGACAATGAGCAGTTCTTC.

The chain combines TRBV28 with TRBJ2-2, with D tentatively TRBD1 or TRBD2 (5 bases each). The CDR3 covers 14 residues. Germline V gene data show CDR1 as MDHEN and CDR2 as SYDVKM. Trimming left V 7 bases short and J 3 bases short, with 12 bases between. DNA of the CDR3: TGTGCCAGCATCCATGAGGGGTACACCGGGGAGCTGTTTTTT. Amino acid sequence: CASIHEGYTGELFF.

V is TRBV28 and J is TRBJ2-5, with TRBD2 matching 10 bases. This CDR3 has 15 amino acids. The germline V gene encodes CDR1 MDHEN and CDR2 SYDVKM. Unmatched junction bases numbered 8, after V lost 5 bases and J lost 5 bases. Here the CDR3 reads CASSPVLAGMETQYF. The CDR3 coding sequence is TGTGCCAGCAGTCCAGTACTAGCGGGGATGGAGACCCAGTACTTC.

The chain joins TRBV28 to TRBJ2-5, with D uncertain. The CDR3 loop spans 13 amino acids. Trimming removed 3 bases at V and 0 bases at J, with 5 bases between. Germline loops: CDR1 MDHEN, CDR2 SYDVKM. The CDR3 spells CASSLGDQETQYF. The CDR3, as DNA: TGTGCCAGCAGTTTGGGCGACCAAGAGACCCAGTACTTC.

CDR3 in amino acids: CASSQYDNTGRKNEQFF. CDR3 bases: TGTGCCAGCTCACAGTATGATAACACAGGGAGGAAGAATGAGCAGTTCTTC. The rearrangement links TRBV18 to TRBJ2-1; TRBD1 or TRBD2 may be the D gene (6 bases each). From germline, CDR1 is KGHSH and CDR2 LQKENI. CDR3 length: 17 amino acids. Trimming took 4 bases from V and 7 from J, leaving 23 bases between them.

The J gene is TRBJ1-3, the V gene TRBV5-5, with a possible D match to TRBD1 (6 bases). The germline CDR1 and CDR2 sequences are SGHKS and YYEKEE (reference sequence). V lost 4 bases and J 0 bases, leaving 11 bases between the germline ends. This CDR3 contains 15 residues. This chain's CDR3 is CASSLGQYSGNTIYF. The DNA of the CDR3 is TGTGCCAGCAGCCTCGGACAGTACTCTGGAAACACCATATATTTT.

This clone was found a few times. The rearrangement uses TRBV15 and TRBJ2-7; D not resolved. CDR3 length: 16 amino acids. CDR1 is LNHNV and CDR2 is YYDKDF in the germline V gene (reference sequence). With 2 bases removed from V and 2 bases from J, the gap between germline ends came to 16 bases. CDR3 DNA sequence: TGTGCCACCAGCAGAAGTTTCTACTCATCCCCCTACGAGCAGTACTTC. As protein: CATSRSFYSSPYEQYF.

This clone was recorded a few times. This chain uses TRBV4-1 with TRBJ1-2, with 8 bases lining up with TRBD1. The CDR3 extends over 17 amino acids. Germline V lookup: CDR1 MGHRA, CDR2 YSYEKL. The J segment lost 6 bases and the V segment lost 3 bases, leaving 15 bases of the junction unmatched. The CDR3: CASSHRVYQGARDGYTF. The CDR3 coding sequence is TGCGCCAGCAGCCACCGAGTTTACCAGGGGGCCCGAGATGGCTACACCTTC.

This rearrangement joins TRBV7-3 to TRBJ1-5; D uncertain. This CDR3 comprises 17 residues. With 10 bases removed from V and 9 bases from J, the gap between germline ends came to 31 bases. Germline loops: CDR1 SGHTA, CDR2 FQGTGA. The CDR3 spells CATQARDQPHGYRPQHF. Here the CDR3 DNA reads TGTGCCACCCAAGCCCGGGATCAGCCCCATGGGTATCGGCCCCAGCATTTT.

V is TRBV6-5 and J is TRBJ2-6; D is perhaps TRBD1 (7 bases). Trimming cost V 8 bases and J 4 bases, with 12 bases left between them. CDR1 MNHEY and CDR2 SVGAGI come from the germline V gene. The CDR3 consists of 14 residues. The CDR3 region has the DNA TGTGCCAGCGGGGGGACAGAAGGGGCCAACGTCCTGACTTTC. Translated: CASGGTEGANVLTF.

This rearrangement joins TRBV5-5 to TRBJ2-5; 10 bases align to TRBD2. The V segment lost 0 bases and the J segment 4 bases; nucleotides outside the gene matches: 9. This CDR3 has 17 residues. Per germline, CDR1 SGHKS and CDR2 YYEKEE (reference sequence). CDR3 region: CASSLGAGGQIRETQYF. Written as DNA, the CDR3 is TGTGCCAGCAGCTTGGGAGCGGGAGGGCAGATAAGAGAGACCCAGTACTTC.

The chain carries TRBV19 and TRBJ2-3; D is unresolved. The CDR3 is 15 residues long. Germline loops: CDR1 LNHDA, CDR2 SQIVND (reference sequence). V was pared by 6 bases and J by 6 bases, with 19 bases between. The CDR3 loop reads CASRNPGQDGDTQYF. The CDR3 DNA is TGTGCCAGTAGAAACCCCGGGCAGGATGGCGATACGCAGTATTTT.

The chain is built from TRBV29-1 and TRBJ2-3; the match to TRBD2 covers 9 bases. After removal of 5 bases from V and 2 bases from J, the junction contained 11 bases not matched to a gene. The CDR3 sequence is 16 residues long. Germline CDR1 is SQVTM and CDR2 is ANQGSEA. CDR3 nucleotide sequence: TGCAGCGTTTTGGGTAGCGGGAGTAGTTACACAGATACGCAGTATTTT. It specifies CSVLGSGSSYTDTQYF.

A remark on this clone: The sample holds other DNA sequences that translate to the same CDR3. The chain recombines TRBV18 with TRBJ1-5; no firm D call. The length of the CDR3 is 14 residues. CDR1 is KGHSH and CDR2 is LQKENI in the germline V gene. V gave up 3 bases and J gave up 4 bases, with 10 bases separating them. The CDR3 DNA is TGTGCCAGCTCACCTTCCAGAGGAAATCAGCCCCAGCATTTT. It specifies CASSPSRGNQPQHF.

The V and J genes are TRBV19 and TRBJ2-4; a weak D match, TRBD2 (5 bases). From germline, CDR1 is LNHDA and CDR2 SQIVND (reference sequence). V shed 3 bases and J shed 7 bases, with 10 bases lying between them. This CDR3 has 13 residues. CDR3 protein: CASSISDYNIQYF. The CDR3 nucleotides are TGTGCCAGTAGTATTTCCGACTACAACATTCAGTACTTC.

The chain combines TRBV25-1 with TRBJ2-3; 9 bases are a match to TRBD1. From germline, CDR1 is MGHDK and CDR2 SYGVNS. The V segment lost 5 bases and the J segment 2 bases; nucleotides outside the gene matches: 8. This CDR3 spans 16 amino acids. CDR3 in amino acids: CASSQRQGGTTDTQYF. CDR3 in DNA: TGTGCCAGCAGTCAACGACAGGGGGGTACCACAGATACGCAGTATTTT.

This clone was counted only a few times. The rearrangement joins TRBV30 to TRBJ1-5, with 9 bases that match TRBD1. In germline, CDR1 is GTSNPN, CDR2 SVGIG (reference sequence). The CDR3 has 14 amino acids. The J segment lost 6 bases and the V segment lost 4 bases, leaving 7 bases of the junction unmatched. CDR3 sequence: CAWTGQGRVQPQHF. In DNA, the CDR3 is TGTGCCTGGACAGGACAGGGGCGGGTTCAGCCCCAGCATTTT.

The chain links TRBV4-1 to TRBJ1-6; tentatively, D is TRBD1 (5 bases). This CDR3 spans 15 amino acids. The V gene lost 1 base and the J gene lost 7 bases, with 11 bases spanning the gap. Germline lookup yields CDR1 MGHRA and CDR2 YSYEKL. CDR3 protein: CASSQAWQGNSPLHF. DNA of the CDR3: TGCGCCAGCAGCCAAGCTTGGCAGGGAAATTCACCCCTCCACTTT.

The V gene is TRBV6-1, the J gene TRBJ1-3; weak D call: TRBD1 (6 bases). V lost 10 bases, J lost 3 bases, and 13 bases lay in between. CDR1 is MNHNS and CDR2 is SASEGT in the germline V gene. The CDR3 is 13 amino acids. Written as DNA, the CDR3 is TGTGCCACCAGGGGAGGGTATGGAAACACCATATATTTT. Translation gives CATRGGYGNTIYF.

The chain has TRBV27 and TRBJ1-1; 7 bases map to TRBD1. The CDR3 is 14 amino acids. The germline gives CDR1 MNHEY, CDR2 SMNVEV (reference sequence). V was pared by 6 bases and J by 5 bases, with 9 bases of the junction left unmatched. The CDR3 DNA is TGTGCCAGCAGGGGCAACAGGGGAGGGACTGAAGCTTTCTTT. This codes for CASRGNRGGTEAFF.

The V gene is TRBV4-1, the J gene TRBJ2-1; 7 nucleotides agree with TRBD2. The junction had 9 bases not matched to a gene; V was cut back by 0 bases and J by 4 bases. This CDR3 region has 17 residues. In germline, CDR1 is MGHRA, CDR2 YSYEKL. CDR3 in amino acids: CASSQDSWRGGYNEQFF. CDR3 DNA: TGCGCCAGCAGCCAAGATAGTTGGCGGGGAGGGTACAATGAGCAGTTCTTC.

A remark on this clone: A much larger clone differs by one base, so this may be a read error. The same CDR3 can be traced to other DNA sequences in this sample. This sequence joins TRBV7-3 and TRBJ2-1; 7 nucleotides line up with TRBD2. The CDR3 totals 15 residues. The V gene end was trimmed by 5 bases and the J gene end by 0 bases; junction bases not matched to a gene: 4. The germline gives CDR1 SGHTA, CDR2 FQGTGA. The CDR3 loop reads CASSPQRDSYNEQFF. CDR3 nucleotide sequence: TGTGCCAGCAGCCCACAGCGGGACTCCTACAATGAGCAGTTCTTC.

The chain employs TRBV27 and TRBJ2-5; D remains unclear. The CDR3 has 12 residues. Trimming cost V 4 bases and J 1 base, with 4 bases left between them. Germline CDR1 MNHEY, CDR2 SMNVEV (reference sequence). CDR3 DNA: TGTGCCAGCAGTTGGGTCCAAGAGACCCAGTACTTC. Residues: CASSWVQETQYF.